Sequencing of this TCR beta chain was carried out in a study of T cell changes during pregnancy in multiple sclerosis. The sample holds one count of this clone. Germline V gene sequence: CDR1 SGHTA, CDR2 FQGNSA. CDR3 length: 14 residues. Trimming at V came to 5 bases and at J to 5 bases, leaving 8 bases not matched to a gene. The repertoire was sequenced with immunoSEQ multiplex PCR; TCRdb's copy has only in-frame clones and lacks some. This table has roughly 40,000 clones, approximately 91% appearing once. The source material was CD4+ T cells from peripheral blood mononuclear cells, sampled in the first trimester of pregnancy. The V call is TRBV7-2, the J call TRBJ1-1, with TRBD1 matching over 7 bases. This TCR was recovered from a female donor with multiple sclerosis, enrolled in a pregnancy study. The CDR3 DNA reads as TGTGCCAGCAGCCAAGACAGGGTCAGGACTGAAGCTTTCTTT. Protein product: CASSQDRVRTEAFF.